The subject of this entry is one TCR beta chain. These data are taken from a study of cytomegalovirus exposure and HLA in healthy donors. PCR primers comprised 60 Vbeta and 13 Jbeta primers. Profiling relied on immunoSEQ multiplex PCR, and the TCRdb table lists in-frame clones only, not all of them. The sample lists roughly 180,000 clones, less than 85% seen once, with 1.5% in the top ten. Germline V gives CDR1 LNHDA, CDR2 SQIVND (reference sequence). V shed 2 bases, J shed 5 bases, and the junction held 5 bases outside the gene matches. The CDR3 runs to 16 residues. The specimen was PBMCs. The chain links TRBV19 to TRBJ1-6, with 8 positions matching TRBD1. This TCR came from a male donor in good health and CMV-seronegative. CDR3 DNA sequence: TGTGCCAGTAGTATATCCAGGGGGCTACATAATTCACCCCTCCACTTT. This sequence encodes CASSISRGLHNSPLHF. Variable domain in full (rest from reference TRBV19 and TRBJ1-6): DGGITQSPKYLFRKEGQNVTLSCEQNLNHDAMYWYRQDPGQGLRLIYYSQIVNDFQKGDIAEGYSVSREKKESFPLTVTSAQKNPTAFYLCASSISRGLHNSPLHFGNGTRLTVT.